This entry lists 26 T cell receptor beta chains sequenced from one sample in a study of OX40 agonist ivuxolimab in advanced cancers. Measured with immunoSEQ multiplex PCR; TCRdb has only the in-frame clones, and not every one. The table records about 84,000 clones, approximately 90% of them present only once. The specimen was CD4+ or CD8+ T cells sorted from blood, collected in a trial of the OX40 agonist ivuxolimab. These receptors all come from an adult with an advanced solid tumor such as melanoma, head and neck, liver or kidney cancer.

The chain carries TRBV6-1 and TRBJ2-1, with TRBD1 matching over 9 bases. Unmatched junction bases numbered 3, after V lost 5 bases and J lost 1 base. The CDR3 is 15 amino acids. Germline CDR1 MNHNS, CDR2 SASEGT. The CDR3 reads CASSQDRGSYNEQFF. The CDR3 nucleotides read TGTGCCAGCAGTCAGGACAGGGGTTCCTACAATGAGCAGTTCTTC.

This clone was seen only a few times. The chain is built from TRBV30 and TRBJ1-1; D might be TRBD1 (6 bases). The germline V gene encodes CDR1 GTSNPN and CDR2 SVGIG (reference sequence). This CDR3 is 13 amino acids long. The germline V and J ends were trimmed by 2 bases and 3 bases, with 10 bases remaining between them. The CDR3 DNA sequence: TGTGCCTGGAGTAAACAGGGCCACACTGAAGCTTTCTTT. Its translation: CAWSKQGHTEAFF.

V usage is TRBV5-1 and J usage is TRBJ2-5; weak D call: TRBD2 (5 bases). V was trimmed by 6 bases and J by 7 bases, leaving 13 bases between them. The CDR3 extends over 12 amino acids. Germline V CDR1 and CDR2: SGHRS, YFSETQ. CDR3 amino acids: CASTLAGATQYF. The CDR3 nucleotides are TGCGCCAGCACCCTGGCGGGTGCGACCCAGTACTTC. Full variable domain (rest looked up from reference TRBV5-1 and TRBJ2-5): KAGVTQTPRYLIKTRGQQVTLSCSPISGHRSVSWYQQTPGQGLQFLFEYFSETQRNKGNFPGRFSGRQFSNSRSEMNVSTLELGDSALYLCASTLAGATQYFGPGTRLLVL.

This clone showed up just once. The chain has TRBV5-1 and TRBJ2-7; TRBD1 might be the D (5 bases). Germline assignment: CDR1 SGHRS and CDR2 YFSETQ. CDR3 length equals 19 residues. The V gene lost 2 bases and the J gene lost 1 base, with 25 bases spanning the gap. CDR3 in amino acids: CASSFRPPNPTVGSYEQYF. DNA of the CDR3: TGCGCCAGCAGCTTCAGACCCCCCAACCCGACAGTTGGGTCCTACGAGCAGTACTTC.

This clone turned up a few times. The CDR3 region is CASSVEGRGFYGYTF. CDR3 coding DNA: TGTGCCAGCAGCGTAGAGGGCAGGGGATTCTATGGCTACACCTTC. The V call is TRBV9, the J call TRBJ1-2; D perhaps matches TRBD1 (6 bases). Germline-derived CDR1 and CDR2 are SGDLS and YYNGEE. This CDR3 is 15 amino acids long. V dropped 0 bases and J dropped 4 bases, with 13 bases sitting between them.

The chain employs TRBV28 and TRBJ2-3; 8 positions match TRBD1. This CDR3 contains 16 residues. CDR1 and CDR2 (germline): MDHEN, SYDVKM. V was clipped by 0 bases and J by 2 bases; unmatched bases: 4. CDR3 amino acids: CASSLWGTGPTDTQYF. CDR3 nucleotide sequence: TGTGCCAGCAGTTTATGGGGGACAGGACCCACAGATACGCAGTATTTT.

The CDR3 spells CASSISRTGARADTQYF. CDR3 coding DNA: TGTGCCAGTAGTATATCACGGACAGGTGCGAGGGCAGATACGCAGTATTTT. V is TRBV19 and J is TRBJ2-3; 7 nucleotides align to TRBD1. The length of the CDR3 is 17 residues. The germline V gene has CDR1 LNHDA and CDR2 SQIVND (reference sequence). The junction had 12 bases not matched to a gene; V was cut back by 2 bases and J by 4 bases.

This chain joins TRBV19 and TRBJ2-3, with 9 bases fitting TRBD1. Germline V gene data show CDR1 as LNHDA and CDR2 as SQIVND (reference sequence). The CDR3 sequence is 16 residues long. With 5 bases clipped from V and 0 bases from J, the junction kept 6 bases outside the gene matches. CDR3 coding DNA: TGTGCCAGTAGTGTGGGGACAGGGACCAGCACAGATACGCAGTATTTT. Translation gives CASSVGTGTSTDTQYF.

The V and J genes are TRBV11-2 and TRBJ2-3; TRBD2 agrees at 7 bases. The CDR3 is 15 residues long. Germline V gene sequence: CDR1 SGHAT, CDR2 FQNNGV. V trimming: 1 base; J trimming: 6 bases; junction bases outside the gene matches: 7. CDR3 sequence: CASSLGSGAGDTQYF. The CDR3 nucleotides are TGTGCCAGCAGCTTAGGCAGCGGGGCAGGGGATACGCAGTATTTT.

V gene TRBV5-1 combines with J gene TRBJ2-3, with TRBD1 matching 7 bases. The length of the CDR3 is 16 residues. Per the germline V gene, CDR1 is SGHRS and CDR2 is YFSETQ. Trimming removed 0 bases from V and 2 bases from J; junction bases left unmatched: 6. The CDR3 sequence is CASSLGQGTSTDTQYF. The CDR3 DNA reads TGCGCCAGCAGCTTGGGACAGGGAACATCCACAGATACGCAGTATTTT.

The chain couples TRBV6-6 to TRBJ1-1, with unresolved D. Germline assignment: CDR1 MNHNY and CDR2 SVGAGI (reference sequence). The CDR3 totals 16 residues. Trimming left V 7 bases short and J 1 base short, with 19 bases between. CDR3 sequence reads: CASKSNLGKGNTEAFF. The DNA of the CDR3 is TGTGCCAGCAAATCAAACTTGGGAAAGGGGAACACTGAAGCTTTCTTT.

The sample holds a few counts of this clone. This chain connects TRBV5-1 to TRBJ1-1, with 8 bases matching TRBD1. This CDR3 is built from 12 residues. Germline values: CDR1 SGHRS, CDR2 YFSETQ. V shed 7 bases and J 1 base; nucleotides not matched to a gene: 0. CDR3 coding DNA: TGCGCCAGCGGGACAGGGAACACTGAAGCTTTCTTT. Its protein is CASGTGNTEAFF. Full variable domain (outside the CDR3, taken from reference TRBV5-1 and TRBJ1-1): KAGVTQTPRYLIKTRGQQVTLSCSPISGHRSVSWYQQTPGQGLQFLFEYFSETQRNKGNFPGRFSGRQFSNSRSEMNVSTLELGDSALYLCASGTGNTEAFFGQGTRLTVV.

This clone was seen only a few times. V and J are TRBV19 and TRBJ2-2; a weak D match, TRBD2 (5 bases). The CDR3 has 14 residues. The germline CDR1 and CDR2 sequences are LNHDA and SQIVND (reference sequence). The V gene lost 4 bases and the J gene lost 3 bases, with 9 bases spanning the gap. The CDR3 here is CASSKELDTGELFF. In DNA form, the CDR3 reads TGTGCCAGTAGTAAAGAACTAGACACCGGGGAGCTGTTTTTT. Looking up the rest from reference TRBV19 and TRBJ2-2 gives the full variable domain: DGGITQSPKYLFRKEGQNVTLSCEQNLNHDAMYWYRQDPGQGLRLIYYSQIVNDFQKGDIAEGYSVSREKKESFPLTVTSAQKNPTAFYLCASSKELDTGELFFGEGSRLTVL.

The rearrangement joins TRBV19 to TRBJ2-7, with TRBD2 matching 13 bases. The CDR3 sequence is 15 residues long. J was trimmed by 3 bases and V by 4 bases; bases with no gene match: 3. Germline V gene lookup returns CDR1 LNHDA and CDR2 SQIVND (reference sequence). In nucleotides, the CDR3 is TGTGCCAGTAGTACCGGGACTAGCGGGATCTACGAGCAGTACTTC. Translation gives CASSTGTSGIYEQYF.

This clone was observed a single time. This chain links TRBV6-6 with TRBJ1-2; 8 bases are shared with TRBD1. This CDR3 has 14 amino acids. Trimming at V came to 4 bases and at J to 4 bases, leaving 5 bases not matched to a gene. Germline V lookup: CDR1 MNHNY, CDR2 SVGAGI (reference sequence). DNA of the CDR3: TGTGCCAGCAGTTGGGGACAGGCCCTCTATGGCTACACCTTC. As protein: CASSWGQALYGYTF.

The chain's CDR3 is CASSMGRINSPLHF. CDR3 nucleotide sequence: TGTGCCAGCAGCATGGGACGGATTAATTCACCCCTCCACTTT. The J gene is TRBJ1-6, the V gene TRBV14, with D possibly being TRBD1 (5 bases). The CDR3 has 14 amino acids. Germline V gives CDR1 SGHDN, CDR2 FVKESK. Trimming shortened V by 5 bases and J by 6 bases, and 11 bases separated the two germline ends.

This clone was detected only a few times. V gene TRBV6-6 combines with J gene TRBJ1-2; 7 bases fit TRBD1. The V gene end was trimmed by 2 bases and the J gene end by 8 bases; junction bases not matched to a gene: 5. CDR3 length: 13 residues. CDR1 and CDR2 from the germline V gene are MNHNY and SVGAGI (reference sequence). This CDR3 reads CASSYRDSGGYTF. CDR3 coding DNA: TGTGCCAGCAGTTACCGGGACAGCGGAGGCTACACCTTC.

V usage is TRBV28 and J usage is TRBJ1-5, with unresolved D. This CDR3 has 12 residues. Trimming cost V 7 bases and J 0 bases, with 4 bases left between them. In germline, CDR1 is MDHEN, CDR2 SYDVKM. CDR3 loop: CASKYSNQPQHF. CDR3 nucleotides: TGTGCCAGCAAATATAGCAATCAGCCCCAGCATTTT.

The rearrangement joins TRBV14 to TRBJ1-6; D is unresolved. The V gene's germline CDR1 is SGHDN and CDR2 FVKESK. V lost 0 bases, J lost 8 bases, and 8 bases lay in between. The CDR3 covers 14 residues. The CDR3 DNA is TGTGCCAGCAGCCAAGAGGCCGAATATTCACCCCTCCACTTT. Amino acids: CASSQEAEYSPLHF.

This clone was detected a few times. The chain uses TRBV14 and TRBJ1-1; 7 bases fit TRBD1. V dropped 5 bases and J dropped 4; count of bases not matched to a gene: 13. CDR3 length: 16 amino acids. The germline V gene has CDR1 SGHDN and CDR2 FVKESK. DNA for the CDR3: TGTGCCAGCAGCAGCCGGGGGTTAGACAGGGTCACTGAAGCTTTCTTT. Its translation is CASSSRGLDRVTEAFF.

The CDR3 protein is CASSQEPARTTHEQYF. In nucleotides, the CDR3 is TGTGCCAGCAGCCAAGAACCGGCTAGAACTACCCACGAGCAGTACTTC. V usage is TRBV4-2 and J usage is TRBJ2-7; D gene ambiguous. Germline V lookup: CDR1 LGHNA, CDR2 YNFKEQ. The V end was cut by 0 bases, the J end by 5 bases, with 17 bases between. The CDR3 runs 16 residues.

This sequence joins TRBV5-1 and TRBJ1-1; D unclear. The CDR3 spans 15 residues. Trimming removed 7 bases at V and 3 bases at J, with 19 bases between. Looked up from germline, CDR1 is SGHRS and CDR2 is YFSETQ. The CDR3 sequence is CASRKLGILDTEAFF. CDR3 DNA sequence: TGCGCCAGCCGAAAGCTAGGGATCCTGGACACTGAAGCTTTCTTT.

This chain uses TRBV6-1 with TRBJ2-7; unclear D gene. Trimming left V 1 base short and J 0 bases short, with 10 bases between. CDR1 is MNHNS, CDR2 SASEGT, per germline. This CDR3 has 15 amino acids. CDR3 sequence (DNA): TGTGCCAGCAGTGAAGGGAACAGTTTCTCCTACGAGCAGTACTTC. The encoded protein is CASSEGNSFSYEQYF.

The chain recombines TRBV5-1 with TRBJ2-2, with D unresolved. This CDR3 has 16 amino acids. Trimming left V 3 bases short and J 0 bases short, with 12 bases between. CDR1 is SGHRS and CDR2 is YFSETQ in the germline V gene. The CDR3 bases are TGCGCCAGCAGCTCCCTGCGGCAGACGAACACCGGGGAGCTGTTTTTT. This translates into CASSSLRQTNTGELFF.

The CDR3 sequence is CASSARRGSELFF. CDR3 coding DNA: TGTGCCAGCAGCGCCCGACGGGGATCGGAGCTGTTTTTT. The chain uses TRBV7-3 and TRBJ2-2; tentative D call: TRBD2 (5 bases). Trimming removed 5 bases from V and 10 bases from J, with 14 bases in between. CDR1 and CDR2 (germline): SGHTA, FQGTGA. The length of the CDR3 is 13 residues. Full variable domain (missing parts from reference TRBV7-3 and TRBJ2-2): GAGVSQTPSNKVTEKGKYVELRCDPISGHTALYWYRQSLGQGPEFLIYFQGTGAADDSGLPNDRFFAVRPEGSVSTLKIQRTERGDSAVYLCASSARRGSELFFGEGSRLTVL.

The rearrangement links TRBV6-6 to TRBJ2-7, with a tentative D call TRBD1 (5 bases). This CDR3 comprises 14 residues. Trimming removed 3 bases at V and 5 bases at J, with 14 bases between. Per the germline V gene, CDR1 is MNHNY and CDR2 is SVGAGI (reference sequence). In DNA form, the CDR3 reads TGTGCCAGCAGTTATGCCCAGGGAAGTAACGAGCAGTACTTC. Translating it yields CASSYAQGSNEQYF.